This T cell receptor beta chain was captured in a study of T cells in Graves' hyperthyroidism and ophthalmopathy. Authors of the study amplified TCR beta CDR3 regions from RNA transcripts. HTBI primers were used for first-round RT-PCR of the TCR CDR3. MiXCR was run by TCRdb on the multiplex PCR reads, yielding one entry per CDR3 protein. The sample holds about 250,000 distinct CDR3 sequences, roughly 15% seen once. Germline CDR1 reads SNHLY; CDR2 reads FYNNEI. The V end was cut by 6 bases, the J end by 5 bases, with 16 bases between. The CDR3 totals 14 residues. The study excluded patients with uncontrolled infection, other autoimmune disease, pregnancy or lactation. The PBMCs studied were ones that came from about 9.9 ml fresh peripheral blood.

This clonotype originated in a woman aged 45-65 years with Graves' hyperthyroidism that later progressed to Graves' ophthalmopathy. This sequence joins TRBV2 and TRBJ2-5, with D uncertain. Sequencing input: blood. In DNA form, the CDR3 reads TGTGCCAGCAGCCGACAATTCACCGGGGAGACCCAGTACTTC. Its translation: CASSRQFTGETQYF.